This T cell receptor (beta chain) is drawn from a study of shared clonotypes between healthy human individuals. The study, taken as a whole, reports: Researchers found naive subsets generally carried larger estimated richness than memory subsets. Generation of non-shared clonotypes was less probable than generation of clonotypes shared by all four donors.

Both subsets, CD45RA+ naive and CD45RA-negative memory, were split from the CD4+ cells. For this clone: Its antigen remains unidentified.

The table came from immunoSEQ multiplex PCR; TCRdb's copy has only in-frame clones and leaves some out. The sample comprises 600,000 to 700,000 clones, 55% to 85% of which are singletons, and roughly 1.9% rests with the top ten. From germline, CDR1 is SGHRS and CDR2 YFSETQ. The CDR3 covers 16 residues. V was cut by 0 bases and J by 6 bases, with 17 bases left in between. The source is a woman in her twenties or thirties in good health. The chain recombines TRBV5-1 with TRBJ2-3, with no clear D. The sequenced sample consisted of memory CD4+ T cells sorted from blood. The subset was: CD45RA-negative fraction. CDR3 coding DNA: TGCGCCAGCAGCTTGGTTATCAGGCGCAAGGCGGATACGCAGTATTTT. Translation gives CASSLVIRRKADTQYF.